This T cell receptor (beta chain) was retrieved from a study of memory CD4+ T cells and cytomegalovirus serostatus. About the research overall: Donors were healthy Belgian adults, under ten CMV seropositive and 24 seronegative.

Study outcomes and limitations: CD4+ memory repertoires contained about 40% of the 164 reported CMV TCRbeta sequences.

Single viable CD3+CD4+CD8-CD45RO+ cells were sorted as the memory CD4+ T cells. Germline values: CDR1 GTSNPN, CDR2 SVGIG (reference sequence). V lost 5 bases and J 4 bases, leaving 12 bases between the germline ends. The CDR3 consists of 13 residues. Some clones are missing from TCRdb's copy, which holds only in-frame ones; the method was immunoSEQ multiplex PCR. The table shows 46,000 or so clones, with around 78% occurring only once. Comments on this clone: Its antigen remains unknown.

The rearrangement joins TRBV30 to TRBJ1-3, with D tentatively TRBD1 (5 bases). Sequenced sample: memory CD4+ T cells from blood. The sequence was collected from an adult in good health and CMV-seronegative. The CDR3, as DNA: TGTGCCTGGGGGGGAGCCCTCGGAAACACCATATATTTT. It encodes CAWGGALGNTIYF.